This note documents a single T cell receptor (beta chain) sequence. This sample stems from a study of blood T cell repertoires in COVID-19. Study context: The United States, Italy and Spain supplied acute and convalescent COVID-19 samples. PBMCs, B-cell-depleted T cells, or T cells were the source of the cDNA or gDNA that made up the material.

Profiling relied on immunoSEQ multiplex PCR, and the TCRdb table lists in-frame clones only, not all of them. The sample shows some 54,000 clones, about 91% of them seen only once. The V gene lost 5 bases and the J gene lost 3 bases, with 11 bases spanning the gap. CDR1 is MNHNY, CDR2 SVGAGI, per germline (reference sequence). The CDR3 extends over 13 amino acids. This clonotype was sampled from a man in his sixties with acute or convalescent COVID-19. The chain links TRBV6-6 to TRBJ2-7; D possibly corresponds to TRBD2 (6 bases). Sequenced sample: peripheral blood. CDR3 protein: CASSMGLFYEQYF. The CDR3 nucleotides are TGTGCCAGCAGTATGGGACTTTTCTACGAGCAGTACTTC.